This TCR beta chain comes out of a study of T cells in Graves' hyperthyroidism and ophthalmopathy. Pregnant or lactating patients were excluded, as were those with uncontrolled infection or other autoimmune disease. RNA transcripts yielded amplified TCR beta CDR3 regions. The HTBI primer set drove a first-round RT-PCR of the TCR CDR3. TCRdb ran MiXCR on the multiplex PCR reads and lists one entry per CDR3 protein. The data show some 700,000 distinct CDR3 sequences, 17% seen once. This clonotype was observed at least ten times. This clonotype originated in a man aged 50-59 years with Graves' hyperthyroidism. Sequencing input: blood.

DNA of the CDR3: TGCAGTGCTTCGGGCGGGCGCGACCAGCCCCAGCATTTT. Translation: CSASGGRDQPQHF. This sequence joins TRBV20-1 and TRBJ1-5, with unresolved D. Germline V gene lookup returns CDR1 DFQATT and CDR2 SNEGSKA (reference sequence). Trimming cost V 5 bases and J 7 bases, with 15 bases left between them. This CDR3 contains 13 residues.